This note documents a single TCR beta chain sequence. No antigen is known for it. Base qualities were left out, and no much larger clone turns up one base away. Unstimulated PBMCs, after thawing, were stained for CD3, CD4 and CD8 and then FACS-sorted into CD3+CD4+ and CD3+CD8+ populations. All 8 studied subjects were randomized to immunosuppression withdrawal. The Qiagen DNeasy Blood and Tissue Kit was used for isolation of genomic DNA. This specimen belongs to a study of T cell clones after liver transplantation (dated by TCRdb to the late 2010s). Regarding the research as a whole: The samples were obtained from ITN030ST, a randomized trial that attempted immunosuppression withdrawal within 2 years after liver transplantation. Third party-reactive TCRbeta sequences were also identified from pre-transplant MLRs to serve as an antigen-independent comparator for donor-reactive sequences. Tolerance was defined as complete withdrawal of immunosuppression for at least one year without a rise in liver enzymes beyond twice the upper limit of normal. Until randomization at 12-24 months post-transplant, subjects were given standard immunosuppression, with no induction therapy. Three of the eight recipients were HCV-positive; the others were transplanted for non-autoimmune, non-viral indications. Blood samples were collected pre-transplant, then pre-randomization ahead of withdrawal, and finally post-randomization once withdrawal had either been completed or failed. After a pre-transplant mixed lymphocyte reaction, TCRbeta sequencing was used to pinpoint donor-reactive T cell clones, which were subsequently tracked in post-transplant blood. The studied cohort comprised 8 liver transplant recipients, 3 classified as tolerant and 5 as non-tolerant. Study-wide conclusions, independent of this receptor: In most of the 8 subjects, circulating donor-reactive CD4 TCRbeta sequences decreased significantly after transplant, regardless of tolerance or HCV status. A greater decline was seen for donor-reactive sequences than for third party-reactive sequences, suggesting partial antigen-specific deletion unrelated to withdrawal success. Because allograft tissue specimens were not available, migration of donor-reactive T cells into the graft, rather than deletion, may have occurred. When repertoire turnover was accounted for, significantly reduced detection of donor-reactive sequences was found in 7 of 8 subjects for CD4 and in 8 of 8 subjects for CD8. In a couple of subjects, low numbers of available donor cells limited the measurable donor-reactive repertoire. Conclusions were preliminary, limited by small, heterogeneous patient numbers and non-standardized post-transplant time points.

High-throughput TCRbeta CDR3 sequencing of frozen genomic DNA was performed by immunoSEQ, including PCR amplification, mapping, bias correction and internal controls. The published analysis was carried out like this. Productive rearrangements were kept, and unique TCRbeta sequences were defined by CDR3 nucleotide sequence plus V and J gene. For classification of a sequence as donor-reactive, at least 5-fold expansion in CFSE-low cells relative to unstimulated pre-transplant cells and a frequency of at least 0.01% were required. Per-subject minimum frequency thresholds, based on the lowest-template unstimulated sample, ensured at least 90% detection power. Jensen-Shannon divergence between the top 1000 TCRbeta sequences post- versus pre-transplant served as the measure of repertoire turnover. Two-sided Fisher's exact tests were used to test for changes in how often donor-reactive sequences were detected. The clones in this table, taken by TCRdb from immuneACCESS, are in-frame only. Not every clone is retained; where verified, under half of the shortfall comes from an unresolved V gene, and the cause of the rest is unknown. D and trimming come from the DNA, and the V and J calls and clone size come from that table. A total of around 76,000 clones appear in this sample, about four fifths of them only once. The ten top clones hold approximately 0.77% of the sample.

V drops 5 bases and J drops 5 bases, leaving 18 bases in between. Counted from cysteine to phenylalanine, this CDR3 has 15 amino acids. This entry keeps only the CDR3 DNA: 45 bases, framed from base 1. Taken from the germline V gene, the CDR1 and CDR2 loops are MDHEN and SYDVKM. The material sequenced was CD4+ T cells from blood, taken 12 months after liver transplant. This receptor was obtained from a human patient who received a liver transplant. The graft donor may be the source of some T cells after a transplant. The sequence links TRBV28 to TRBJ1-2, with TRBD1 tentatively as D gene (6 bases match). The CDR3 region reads CASSRLGGQMYGYTF. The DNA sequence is TGTGCCAGCAGTCGGCTGGGTGGACAGATGTATGGCTACACCTTC.